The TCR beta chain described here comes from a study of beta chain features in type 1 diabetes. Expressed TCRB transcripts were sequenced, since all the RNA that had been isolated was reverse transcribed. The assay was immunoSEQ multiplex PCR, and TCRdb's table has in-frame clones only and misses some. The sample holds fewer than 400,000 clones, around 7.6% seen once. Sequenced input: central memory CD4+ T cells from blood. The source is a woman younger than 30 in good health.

The CDR3 is CASRRDSGREYYGYTF. Here the CDR3 DNA reads TGTGCCAGCAGGCGGGACTCCGGAAGGGAGTACTATGGCTACACCTTC. This sequence joins TRBV28 and TRBJ1-2; possibly TRBD1 for D (5 bases). Trimming shortened V by 6 bases and J by 3 bases, and 20 bases separated the two germline ends. The CDR3 sequence is 16 residues long. CDR1 and CDR2 (germline): MDHEN, SYDVKM.